These 21 T cell receptor beta chains were sequenced from one sample in a study of monozygotic twins with inflammatory bowel disease. TCRdb re-called the 5' RACE reads; one entry per CDR3 protein, DNA not given. The sample table includes fewer than 550,000 distinct CDR3 sequences. Sequencing was performed on blood. The receptor source for this set is a human donor with ulcerative colitis or Crohn's disease, or a healthy co-twin of an affected twin (not recorded which).

V is TRBV19 and J is TRBJ2-3; checking the TCRdb D call of TRBD1 is not possible without DNA. CDR3 length: 17 residues. CDR1 LNHDA and CDR2 SQIVND come from the germline V gene (reference sequence). CDR3 region: CASSIAAGTGGTDTQYF.

This sequence joins TRBV18 and TRBJ2-3; the TCRdb call, TRBD2, lacks DNA for checking. Germline CDR1 KGHSH, CDR2 LQKENI. This CDR3 comprises 14 residues. The CDR3 here is CASSGGTSLETQYF. Together with reference TRBV18 and TRBJ2-3, the CDR3 gives the full variable domain: NAGVMQNPRHLVRRRGQEARLRCSPMKGHSHVYWYRQLPEEGLKFMVYLQKENIIDESGMPKERFSAEFPKEGPSILRIQQVVRGDSAAYFCASSGGTSLETQYFGPGTRLTVL.

The chain is built from TRBV6-1 and TRBJ1-2; TCRdb's D gene call, TRBD1, goes unchecked for lack of DNA. The CDR3 runs 14 residues. The germline V gene has CDR1 MNHNS and CDR2 SASEGT. This chain's CDR3 is CASGRDRILYGYTF.

The J gene is TRBJ2-5, the V gene TRBV5-1; the TCRdb D gene call, TRBD2, has no DNA to confirm it. The germline CDR1 and CDR2 sequences are SGHRS and YFSETQ. The CDR3 loop spans 18 amino acids. The CDR3: CASSLEIARGDLKETQYF. The variable domain in full, completed from reference TRBV5-1 and TRBJ2-5, reads KAGVTQTPRYLIKTRGQQVTLSCSPISGHRSVSWYQQTPGQGLQFLFEYFSETQRNKGNFPGRFSGRQFSNSRSEMNVSTLELGDSALYLCASSLEIARGDLKETQYFGPGTRLLVL.

V and J are TRBV18 and TRBJ1-1. This CDR3 spans 14 amino acids. Germline loops: CDR1 KGHSH, CDR2 LQKENI. The CDR3 loop reads CASLKFGGSTEAFF.

The chain carries TRBV24-1 and TRBJ2-2; TCRdb indicates TRBD1, and absent DNA this call remains unverified. CDR1 KGHDR and CDR2 SFDVKD come from the germline V gene. The CDR3 contains 13 residues. The chain's CDR3 is CASEGSNTGELFF.

The rearrangement uses TRBV6-5 and TRBJ2-2; there is no DNA to check the TCRdb D call of TRBD1. The CDR3 consists of 19 residues. Germline loops: CDR1 MNHEY, CDR2 SVGAGI. The chain's CDR3 is CASSYFYRGEGPNTGELFF.

The rearrangement links TRBV19 to TRBJ1-1; with no DNA, the TCRdb D assignment of TRBD1 cannot be verified. CDR1 is LNHDA, CDR2 SQIVND, per germline (reference sequence). This CDR3 comprises 16 residues. The CDR3 here is CASTPGGTRPQTEAFF.

V usage is TRBV7-2 and J usage is TRBJ2-1. The germline CDR1 and CDR2 sequences are SGHTA and FQGNSA. The CDR3 has 13 amino acids. CDR3 in amino acids: CASSFERNNEQFF.

The V call is TRBV27, the J call TRBJ2-7; checking the TCRdb D call of TRBD1 is not possible without DNA. The CDR3 runs 15 residues. In germline, CDR1 is MNHEY, CDR2 SMNVEV (reference sequence). CDR3 residues: CASSFPDRMSYEQYF.

The rearrangement uses TRBV9 and TRBJ2-1; TCRdb designates TRBD2, a call that cannot be tested without DNA. Germline V gene sequence: CDR1 SGDLS, CDR2 YYNGEE. There are 15 residues in the CDR3. The CDR3 sequence is CASSLGLAEKNEQFF.

The rearrangement uses TRBV11-2 and TRBJ2-5; TCRdb's D call, TRBD2, is unchecked because there is no DNA. This CDR3 has 17 amino acids. Looked up from germline, CDR1 is SGHAT and CDR2 is FQNNGV. CDR3 sequence reads: CASSRGLAGGYKETQYF.

The chain has TRBV7-9 and TRBJ2-2; TCRdb's D gene call, TRBD1, goes unchecked for lack of DNA. Germline lookup yields CDR1 SEHNR and CDR2 FQNEAQ (reference sequence). This CDR3 is built from 15 residues. CDR3 region: CVSSTDRARTGELFF.

The chain links TRBV10-3 to TRBJ2-1. This CDR3 region has 14 residues. Germline CDR1 is ENHRY and CDR2 is SYGVKD. This chain's CDR3 is CAISPQAETGEQFF.

The chain links TRBV7-3 to TRBJ1-1. The CDR3 covers 14 residues. Germline V gene sequence: CDR1 SGHTA, CDR2 FQGTGA. Here the CDR3 reads CASSFAGPNTEAFF.

The J gene is TRBJ2-7, the V gene TRBV7-2; the TCRdb D gene call, TRBD1, has no DNA to confirm it. The CDR3 is 16 residues long. CDR1 and CDR2 from the germline V gene are SGHTA and FQGNSA. The CDR3 sequence is CASSLGVGAQLYEQYF.

The V call is TRBV7-2, the J call TRBJ2-3; TCRdb calls TRBD2, which cannot be checked without DNA. Germline CDR1 SGHTA, CDR2 FQGNSA. The CDR3 contains 15 residues. CDR3 sequence reads: CASSLLAGVPDTQYF.

This chain uses TRBV18 with TRBJ2-7. The CDR3 runs 15 residues. Germline lookup yields CDR1 KGHSH and CDR2 LQKENI. The CDR3 spells CASSPQGGSSYEQYF.

The V call is TRBV20-1, the J call TRBJ2-3; TCRdb gives TRBD2 as the D gene, but with no DNA this cannot be confirmed. The CDR3 is 16 residues long. Germline V lookup: CDR1 DFQATT, CDR2 SNEGSKA (reference sequence). The CDR3 spells CSARPIAGGPADTQYF.

The genes are TRBV7-2 and TRBJ1-6; the TRBD1 assignment by TCRdb is unverifiable without DNA. CDR3 length: 16 residues. Germline V lookup: CDR1 SGHTA, CDR2 FQGNSA. The CDR3 spells CASSATGVPGNSPLHF.

CDR3 residues: CASSFASGRNYEQYF. The genes are TRBV11-3 and TRBJ2-7; TCRdb proposes TRBD2, but this gene call is untestable without DNA. The CDR3 has 15 amino acids. Germline CDR1 SGHNT, CDR2 YENEEA.